The 7 T cell receptor beta chains in this list originate from one sample, sequenced in a study of T cells in Graves' hyperthyroidism and ophthalmopathy. Amplification yielded TCR beta CDR3 regions, with RNA transcripts as the source. The HTBI primer set served for first-round RT-PCR of the TCR CDR3. TCRdb called the multiplex PCR reads again in MiXCR, with one record for every CDR3 protein. This repertoire shows some 600,000 distinct CDR3 sequences, about 15% found once; its top ten account for more than 5%. Sequencing input: blood. All receptors derive from a woman aged 25 to 39 with Graves' hyperthyroidism that later progressed to Graves' ophthalmopathy.

This clonotype appeared a few times. The J gene is TRBJ2-2, the V gene TRBV25-1, with no clear D. The CDR3 extends over 14 amino acids. V was cut by 7 bases and J by 5 bases, with 14 bases left in between. The germline gives CDR1 MGHDK, CDR2 SYGVNS. The CDR3 protein is CASTVDGRTGELFF. Written as DNA, the CDR3 is TGTGCCAGCACGGTGGACGGTCGGACCGGGGAGCTGTTTTTT.

This clonotype was recorded at least ten times. The genes are TRBV6-1 and TRBJ1-1; maybe TRBD1 (5 bases). CDR1 and CDR2 (germline): MNHNS, SASEGT. This CDR3 is built from 15 residues. The V end lost 1 base, the J end lost 0 bases, and 9 bases lay between the germline ends. The CDR3 coding sequence is TGTGCCAGCAGTGAAGGAGGGACTTTGAACACTGAAGCTTTCTTT. As protein: CASSEGGTLNTEAFF.

This clonotype showed up just a few times. The chain carries TRBV7-9 and TRBJ2-3; D is possibly TRBD2 (6 bases). The CDR3 consists of 18 residues. V lost 0 bases, J lost 0 bases, and 16 bases lay in between. Germline V gene data show CDR1 as SEHNR and CDR2 as FQNEAQ (reference sequence). The CDR3 sequence is CASSLAMTSGLSTDTQYF. As DNA, the CDR3 is TGTGCCAGCAGCTTAGCCATGACGAGCGGGCTGAGCACAGATACGCAGTATTTT.

This clonotype was observed at least ten times. The genes are TRBV28 and TRBJ1-2, with unresolved D. This CDR3 region has 12 residues. CDR1 MDHEN and CDR2 SYDVKM come from the germline V gene. V gave up 3 bases and J gave up 8 bases, with 10 bases separating them. CDR3 DNA sequence: TGTGCCAGCAGTTTGTTGGAGGAGGGCTACACCTTC. It codes for CASSLLEEGYTF.

The gene calls are TRBV27 and TRBJ1-4; the D is unclear. CDR1 is MNHEY, CDR2 SMNVEV, per germline (reference sequence). The CDR3 has 14 residues. V was cut by 2 bases and J by 7 bases, with 11 bases left in between. CDR3 loop: CASSLGDGSEKLFF. In DNA, the CDR3 is TGTGCCAGCAGTTTAGGGGATGGGAGTGAAAAACTGTTTTTT.

In its sample, this clonotype was seen many times. This rearrangement joins TRBV15 to TRBJ1-2, with D possibly matching TRBD1 (6 bases). Germline V gene data show CDR1 as LNHNV and CDR2 as YYDKDF (reference sequence). This CDR3 is built from 12 residues. Trimming took 4 bases from V and 3 from J, leaving 6 bases between them. CDR3 in DNA: TGTGCCACCAGCAACAGGGACTATGGCTACACCTTC. Translating it yields CATSNRDYGYTF.

In its sample, this clonotype was seen many times. J is TRBJ2-7 and V is TRBV5-7; possibly TRBD1 or TRBD2 for D (6 bases each). TRBV5-7 is known as an ORF, though its function is uncertain. The CDR3 runs 15 residues. The V gene lost 6 bases and the J gene lost 0 bases, with 16 bases spanning the gap. CDR3 nucleotide sequence: TGTGCCAGCAACCCCGGGGGCCCTTGCTCCTACGAGCAGTACTTC. This gives the protein CASNPGGPCSYEQYF.